This TCR beta chain was captured in a study of control samples from healthy donors and cancer patients. Some clones are missing from TCRdb's copy, which holds only in-frame ones; the method was immunoSEQ multiplex PCR. The data hold roughly 63,000 clones, with around 90% observed a single time. The length of the CDR3 is 18 residues. V gave up 1 base and J gave up 6 bases, with 21 bases separating them. Per germline, CDR1 MNHEY and CDR2 SMNVEV (reference sequence). This clone was seen once. The genes are TRBV27 and TRBJ1-4; possible D gene TRBD1, 5 bases. The TCR comes from a man aged 35-49 years with colorectal cancer. The sequencing sample was made of PBMCs. CDR3 in amino acids: CASSLWGSRAGIYEKLFF. The DNA for the CDR3 is TGTGCCAGCAGTTTATGGGGGTCGCGGGCAGGAATTTATGAAAAACTGTTTTTT.